What follows are 30 T cell receptor beta chains derived from one specimen sequenced in a study of cytomegalovirus exposure and HLA in healthy donors (dated by TCRdb to about 2017). Library method: the immunoSEQ multiplex PCR assay. A mixture of 60 forward primers for TCR Vbeta segments and 13 reverse primers for TCR Jbeta segments was used in the multiplex PCR. This immuneACCESS table, as held by TCRdb, lists in-frame sequences with V and J called but not all clones. Of the missing ones, under half trace to an unresolved V gene in checked studies; the others have no known cause. The sample has 70,000 or so clones on record. Together, the top ten hold about 0.83% of the sample. Source material: PBMCs. Source of these receptors: a boy between 5 and 17 years old in good health and CMV-seronegative.

V usage is TRBV7-9 and J usage is TRBJ2-1, with D possibly TRBD1 on 6 matching bases. CDR3 length: 15 amino acids. CDR1 SEHNR and CDR2 FQNEAQ come from the germline V gene (reference sequence). The V end lost 4 bases, the J end lost 8 bases, and 18 bases lay between the germline ends. CDR3 DNA sequence: TGTGCCAGCAGCTACTCCTACAGGGCCGGGGATGAGCAGTTCTTC. As protein: CASSYSYRAGDEQFF.

A remark on this clone: Within the sample, other DNA sequences also encode this same CDR3. The chain carries TRBV5-5 and TRBJ1-1, with D perhaps TRBD1 (6 bases). Deletions cut 3 bases from V and 1 base from J, with 13 bases between. Germline V gene sequence: CDR1 SGHKS, CDR2 YYEKEE (reference sequence). This CDR3 has 15 residues. The CDR3 sequence is CASSYAGTPNTEAFF. CDR3 bases: TGTGCCAGCAGCTATGCCGGGACACCGAACACTGAAGCTTTCTTT.

This rearrangement joins TRBV6-5 to TRBJ1-5, with 7 bases matching TRBD1. The germline V gene encodes CDR1 MNHEY and CDR2 SVGAGI. Trimming at V came to 4 bases and at J to 0 bases, leaving 3 bases not matched to a gene. The CDR3 contains 15 residues. CDR3 region: CASSSTGYSNQPQHF. The CDR3 DNA is TGTGCCAGCAGTTCGACAGGGTATAGCAATCAGCCCCAGCATTTT.

V and J are TRBV23-1 and TRBJ1-2, with 7 bases that match TRBD1. TRBV23-1 is an ORF, and what it does is uncertain. The CDR3 extends over 14 amino acids. CDR3 DNA sequence: TGCGGTAAGCATCAGGGGGGTATCAACTATGGCTACACCTTC. Protein product: CGKHQGGINYGYTF.

This sequence joins TRBV25-1 and TRBJ2-5, with D tentatively TRBD2 (5 bases). The CDR3 length is 12 residues. V gave up 7 bases and J gave up 14 bases, with 20 bases separating them. Germline V gene lookup returns CDR1 MGHDK and CDR2 SYGVNS. The CDR3 is CASTTKPGSTYF. The DNA for the CDR3 is TGTGCCAGCACTACAAAACCGGGATCAACTTACTTC.

The V call is TRBV5-1, the J call TRBJ1-2, with 9 bases fitting TRBD1. CDR1 SGHRS and CDR2 YFSETQ come from the germline V gene. CDR3 length: 14 residues. J lost 4 bases, V lost 2 bases, and 3 bases had no gene match. The CDR3 spells CASSFKDRGYGYTF. The CDR3 DNA reads as TGCGCCAGCAGCTTTAAGGACAGGGGCTATGGCTACACCTTC.

This chain links TRBV6-1 with TRBJ2-7, with 11 bases identical to TRBD2. Germline lookup yields CDR1 MNHNS and CDR2 SASEGT. Losses at the gene ends were 5 bases for V and 2 bases for J; bases not matched to a gene: 5. This CDR3 comprises 15 residues. CDR3 DNA: TGTGCCAGCAGTTCTAGCGGGGGGCCACCCTACGAGCAGTACTTC. It codes for CASSSSGGPPYEQYF.

The chain couples TRBV4-1 to TRBJ1-6; 8 bases are shared with TRBD1. The CDR3 runs to 15 residues. Germline V gives CDR1 MGHRA, CDR2 YSYEKL. The junction had 4 bases not matched to a gene; V was cut back by 0 bases and J by 9 bases. DNA for the CDR3: TGCGCCAGCAGCCAAGAAGGCAGGGGGCGTTCACCCCTCCACTTT. This encodes CASSQEGRGRSPLHF.

The V and J genes are TRBV7-9 and TRBJ2-7; TRBD2 is a possible D gene (5 bases). The germline V gene encodes CDR1 SEHNR and CDR2 FQNEAQ (reference sequence). This CDR3 has 13 residues. Trimming pared 5 bases from V and 3 bases from J, leaving 11 bases between. CDR3 sequence (DNA): TGTGCCAGCAGCATCGGAGGTCTCTACGAGCAGTACTTC. It is translated as CASSIGGLYEQYF.

J is TRBJ2-7 and V is TRBV30; D might be TRBD2 (6 bases). The CDR3 runs 13 residues. Germline lookup yields CDR1 GTSNPN and CDR2 SVGIG (reference sequence). The germline V and J ends were trimmed by 7 bases and 0 bases, with 13 bases remaining between them. The CDR3 is CASTDGSSYEQYF. CDR3 nucleotide sequence: TGTGCCTCCACGGACGGGAGCTCCTACGAGCAGTACTTC. Full variable domain (remainder filled in from reference TRBV30 and TRBJ2-7): SQTIHQWPATLVQPVGSPLSLECTVEGTSNPNLYWYRQAAGRGLQLLFYSVGIGQISSEVPQNLSASRPQDRQFILSSKKLLLSDSGFYLCASTDGSSYEQYFGPGTRLTVT.

V is TRBV9 and J is TRBJ2-7, with TRBD1 matching 10 bases. J gave up 3 bases and V 0 bases, and 3 bases lay outside the gene matches. This CDR3 has 15 amino acids. Germline-derived CDR1 and CDR2 are SGDLS and YYNGEE. CDR3 in DNA: TGTGCCAGCAGCGTAGGTAGGACAGGGGGCTACGAGCAGTACTTC. As protein: CASSVGRTGGYEQYF. Full variable domain (remainder filled in from reference TRBV9 and TRBJ2-7): DSGVTQTPKHLITATGQRVTLRCSPRSGDLSVYWYQQSLDQGLQFLIQYYNGEERAKGNILERFSAQQFPDLHSELNLSSLELGDSALYFCASSVGRTGGYEQYFGPGTRLTVT.

This chain links TRBV15 with TRBJ1-1; D gene ambiguous. The CDR3 length is 14 residues. The V end lost 0 bases, the J end lost 6 bases, and 11 bases lay between the germline ends. The germline CDR1 and CDR2 sequences are LNHNV and YYDKDF (reference sequence). This chain's CDR3 is CATSRDWLSAEAFF. The CDR3 DNA sequence: TGTGCCACCAGCAGAGATTGGTTAAGCGCTGAAGCTTTCTTT.

The J gene is TRBJ2-3, the V gene TRBV6-6, with D perhaps TRBD1 (5 bases). CDR1 and CDR2 (germline): MNHNY, SVGAGI (reference sequence). The CDR3 runs 14 residues. Trimming took off 7 bases at V and 5 bases at J, with 16 bases between the two ends. The CDR3 protein is CASIGHALRDTQYF. In DNA, the CDR3 is TGTGCCAGCATAGGACACGCCTTAAGAGATACGCAGTATTTT.

The chain couples TRBV18 to TRBJ2-7; possible D gene TRBD2, 6 bases. Germline CDR1 is KGHSH and CDR2 is LQKENI. The CDR3 totals 12 residues. Trimming took off 4 bases at V and 6 bases at J, with 10 bases between the two ends. CDR3 sequence: CASSLPAGEQYF. The CDR3 nucleotides are TGTGCCAGCTCACTCCCAGCGGGCGAGCAGTACTTC.

The V and J genes are TRBV5-1 and TRBJ1-1; the D gene is possibly TRBD1 (5 bases). CDR3 length: 14 amino acids. CDR1 and CDR2 from the germline V gene are SGHRS and YFSETQ. Trimming shortened V by 1 base and J by 1 base, and 8 bases separated the two germline ends. The CDR3 region has the DNA TGCGCCAGCAGCTTGAGCAGGGCGAACACTGAAGCTTTCTTT. It translates to CASSLSRANTEAFF.

The rearrangement joins TRBV6-5 to TRBJ1-5; 8 bases align to TRBD1. Per the germline V gene, CDR1 is MNHEY and CDR2 is SVGAGI. Trimming took 2 bases from V and 9 from J; bases not matched to a gene: 6. This CDR3 region has 14 residues. The CDR3 loop reads CASSYEQGVGPQHF. The CDR3 DNA follows: TGTGCCAGCAGTTACGAACAGGGGGTTGGGCCCCAGCATTTT.

V gene TRBV19 combines with J gene TRBJ1-3; D remains unclear. Germline V gene lookup returns CDR1 LNHDA and CDR2 SQIVND (reference sequence). Trimming cost V 5 bases and J 4 bases, with 12 bases left between them. The CDR3 is 14 residues long. The CDR3 reads CASSEGGSGNTIYF. The CDR3 DNA reads as TGTGCCAGTAGTGAGGGAGGCTCAGGAAACACCATATATTTT.

CDR3 in amino acids: CASSQELTLRSETQYF. CDR3 nucleotide sequence: TGTGCCAGCAGCCAAGAATTGACTCTTCGGAGTGAGACCCAGTACTTC. The chain couples TRBV4-2 to TRBJ2-5; D is undetermined. The CDR3 is 16 amino acids. Germline values: CDR1 LGHNA, CDR2 YNFKEQ. Trimming took 0 bases from V and 5 from J, leaving 16 bases between them.

This chain uses TRBV6-5 with TRBJ2-2, with 7 bases that match TRBD1. With 4 bases clipped from V and 1 base from J, the junction kept 3 bases outside the gene matches. This CDR3 spans 15 amino acids. The germline V gene encodes CDR1 MNHEY and CDR2 SVGAGI. This CDR3 reads CASSWGTENTGELFF. The CDR3 coding sequence is TGTGCCAGCAGTTGGGGGACAGAGAACACCGGGGAGCTGTTTTTT.

The chain joins TRBV6-1 to TRBJ1-5, with D hard to call. Germline V gives CDR1 MNHNS, CDR2 SASEGT. The CDR3 is 17 amino acids. V was trimmed by 0 bases and J by 0 bases, leaving 12 bases between them. DNA for the CDR3: TGTGCCAGCAGTGAAGCGCGGAGAGGGTATAGCAATCAGCCCCAGCATTTT. Its protein product is CASSEARRGYSNQPQHF.

V usage is TRBV23-1 and J usage is TRBJ2-3, with 12 bases identical to TRBD2. TRBV23-1 is given ORF status, its function remaining uncertain. The V gene end was trimmed by 6 bases and the J gene end by 0 bases; junction bases not matched to a gene: 4. This CDR3 is built from 16 residues. The DNA for the CDR3 is TGCGCCAGCAGGACGACTAGCGGGGGTAGCACAGATACGCAGTATTTT. Its translation is CASRTTSGGSTDTQYF.

J is TRBJ2-7 and V is TRBV5-1; D is perhaps TRBD2 (5 bases). The CDR3 has 14 amino acids. CDR1 SGHRS and CDR2 YFSETQ come from the germline V gene. V dropped 2 bases and J dropped 3 bases, with 12 bases sitting between them. The CDR3 protein is CASSFLSGNYEQYF. CDR3 coding DNA: TGCGCCAGCAGCTTTTTAAGCGGCAACTACGAGCAGTACTTC.

V is TRBV7-3 and J is TRBJ1-1; TRBD1 is a possible D gene (5 bases). The CDR3 sequence is 14 residues long. Germline V gene lookup returns CDR1 SGHTA and CDR2 FQGTGA. Trimming removed 5 bases from V and 2 bases from J, with 12 bases in between. In DNA, the CDR3 is TGTGCCAGCAGCCCTCAGGGTGGAAACACTGAAGCTTTCTTT. This codes for CASSPQGGNTEAFF.

The chain employs TRBV4-1 and TRBJ1-1; possibly TRBD1 for D (5 bases). The V gene lost 4 bases and the J gene lost 5 bases, with 11 bases spanning the gap. CDR3 length equals 13 residues. Germline loops: CDR1 MGHRA, CDR2 YSYEKL. The DNA of the CDR3 is TGCGCCAGCAGCCCTGGGGGGTTGACTGAAGCTTTCTTT. Translated: CASSPGGLTEAFF.

The rearrangement joins TRBV7-2 to TRBJ1-2, with D hard to call. This CDR3 comprises 14 residues. V was shortened by 5 bases and J by 1 base, with 11 bases between the two germline ends. The V gene's germline CDR1 is SGHTA and CDR2 FQGNSA. CDR3 residues: CASSPLISNYGYTF. CDR3 in DNA: TGTGCCAGCAGCCCTCTGATTAGTAACTATGGCTACACCTTC.

The rearrangement joins TRBV11-2 to TRBJ1-1; 7 bases are a match to TRBD1. CDR3 length: 12 amino acids. The germline gives CDR1 SGHAT, CDR2 FQNNGV. V lost 6 bases, J lost 11 bases, and 9 bases stayed unmatched. In nucleotides, the CDR3 is TGTGCCAGCAGGGAAACAGGGGTGAGGGCTTTCTTT. The encoded protein is CASRETGVRAFF.

This chain links TRBV2 with TRBJ1-2, with D perhaps TRBD1 (5 bases). The CDR3 is made up of 15 amino acids. Per germline, CDR1 SNHLY and CDR2 FYNNEI. Deletions cut 1 base from V and 4 bases from J, with 13 bases between. Here the CDR3 reads CASSEEGGEAYGYTF. For the CDR3, the DNA is TGTGCCAGCAGTGAAGAGGGAGGGGAGGCCTATGGCTACACCTTC. The complete variable domain, with remaining parts taken from reference TRBV2 and TRBJ1-2, reads EPEVTQTPSHQVTQMGQEVILRCVPISNHLYFYWYRQILGQKVEFLVSFYNNEISEKSEIFDDQFSVERPDGSNFTLKIRSTKLEDSAMYFCASSEEGGEAYGYTFGSGTRLTVV.

The chain recombines TRBV9 with TRBJ1-3, with a weak D call TRBD1 (6 bases). V was clipped by 2 bases and J by 4 bases, with 16 bases between them. This CDR3 is built from 16 residues. Germline CDR1 and CDR2: SGDLS and YYNGEE. The CDR3, as DNA: TGTGCCAGCAGCGTGGGGGCAGGGAGAGCAGGAAACACCATATATTTT. It encodes CASSVGAGRAGNTIYF.

The chain uses TRBV6-6 and TRBJ2-3, with D perhaps matching TRBD1 (6 bases). The CDR3 is 14 residues long. Per the germline V gene, CDR1 is MNHNY and CDR2 is SVGAGI (reference sequence). Trimming took off 6 bases at V and 6 bases at J, with 16 bases between the two ends. CDR3 protein: CASRKMKGGDTQYF. Here the CDR3 DNA reads TGTGCCAGCAGGAAAATGAAAGGGGGTGATACGCAGTATTTT.

The gene calls are TRBV11-2 and TRBJ2-7; D not resolved. Germline CDR1 reads SGHAT; CDR2 reads FQNNGV. The CDR3 sequence is 14 residues long. With 2 bases removed from V and 4 bases from J, the gap between germline ends came to 12 bases. In DNA form, the CDR3 reads TGTGCCAGCAGCTTAAAGCGTCTCCCATACGAGCAGTACTTC. This encodes CASSLKRLPYEQYF. The whole variable domain, remainder taken from reference TRBV11-2 and TRBJ2-7, is EAGVAQSPRYKIIEKRQSVAFWCNPISGHATLYWYQQILGQGPKLLIQFQNNGVVDDSQLPKDRFSAERLKGVDSTLKIQPAKLEDSAVYLCASSLKRLPYEQYFGPGTRLTVT.